This T cell receptor beta chain was obtained from a study of T-cell reconstitution after alpha-beta-depleted transplantation in children. The germline V gene has CDR1 MNHNS and CDR2 SASEGT. Deletions cut 5 bases from V and 13 bases from J, with 21 bases between. The CDR3 consists of 15 residues. As it was prepared, the TCRbeta library received unique molecular identifiers. Each CDR3 protein is one row after TCRdb ran MiXCR on the PCR reads. Among some 530,000 distinct CDR3 sequences listed, approximately 12% were seen once. The chain has TRBV6-1 and TRBJ2-6, with D perhaps given as TRBD1 or TRBD2 (6 bases each). The clonotype was recovered from a human donor who donated a stem cell graft to a child with combined immunodeficiency. This specimen consisted of PBMCs from the stem cell graft donor, obtained from the stem cell graft. The CDR3 region is CASSRGEGGAGVLTF. CDR3 bases: TGTGCCAGCAGTAGGGGAGAGGGGGGAGCCGGGGTCCTGACTTTC.